This T cell receptor beta chain was observed in a study of T cells after somatic rescue of genetic block. This clone was seen a handful of times. The CDR3 is made up of 12 amino acids. The V and J ends lost 0 bases and 2 bases respectively, with 3 bases between them. CDR1 SGHRS and CDR2 YFSETQ come from the germline V gene. Assay: immunoSEQ multiplex PCR; the TCRdb copy retains only in-frame clones and omits some. Of around 50,000 clones in the sample, around 96% were seen once. The sample was peripheral blood mononuclear cells (PBMCs). The gene calls are TRBV5-1 and TRBJ2-7; D is uncertain. The clonotype comes from a child younger than two. Here the CDR3 reads CASSLDTYEQYF. The CDR3 bases are TGCGCCAGCAGCTTGGACACCTACGAGCAGTACTTC.